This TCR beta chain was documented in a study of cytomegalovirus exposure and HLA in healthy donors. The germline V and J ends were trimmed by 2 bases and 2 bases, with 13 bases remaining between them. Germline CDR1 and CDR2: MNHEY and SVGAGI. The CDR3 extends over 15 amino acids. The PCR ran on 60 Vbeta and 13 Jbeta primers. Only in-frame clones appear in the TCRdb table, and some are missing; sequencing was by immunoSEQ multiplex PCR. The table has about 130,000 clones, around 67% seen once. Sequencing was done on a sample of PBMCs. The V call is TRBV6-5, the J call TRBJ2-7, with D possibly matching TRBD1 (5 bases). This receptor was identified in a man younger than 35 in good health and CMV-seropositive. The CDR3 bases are TGTGCCAGCAGTTACGGGGCAGGTCAGACCTACGAGCAGTACTTC. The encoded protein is CASSYGAGQTYEQYF.